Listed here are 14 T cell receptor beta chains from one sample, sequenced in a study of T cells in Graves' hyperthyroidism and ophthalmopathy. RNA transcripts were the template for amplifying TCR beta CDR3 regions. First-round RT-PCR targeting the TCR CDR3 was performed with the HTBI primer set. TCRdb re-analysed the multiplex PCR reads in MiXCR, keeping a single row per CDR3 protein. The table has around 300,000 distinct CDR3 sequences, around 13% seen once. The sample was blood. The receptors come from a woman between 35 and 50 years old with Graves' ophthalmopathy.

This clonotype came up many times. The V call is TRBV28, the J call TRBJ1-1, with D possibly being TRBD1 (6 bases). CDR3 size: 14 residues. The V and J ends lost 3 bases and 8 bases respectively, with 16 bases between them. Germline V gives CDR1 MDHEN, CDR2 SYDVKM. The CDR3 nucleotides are TGTGCCAGCAGTTTCGACAGGTCGAGACCCGAAGCTTTCTTT. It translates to CASSFDRSRPEAFF.

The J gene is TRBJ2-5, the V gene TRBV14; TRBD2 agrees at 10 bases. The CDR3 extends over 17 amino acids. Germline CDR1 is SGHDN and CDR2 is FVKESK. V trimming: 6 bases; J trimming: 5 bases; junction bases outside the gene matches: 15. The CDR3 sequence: CASSRRLAGEKEETQYF. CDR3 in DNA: TGTGCCAGCAGTCGGCGTCTAGCGGGGGAAAAGGAGGAGACCCAGTACTTC.

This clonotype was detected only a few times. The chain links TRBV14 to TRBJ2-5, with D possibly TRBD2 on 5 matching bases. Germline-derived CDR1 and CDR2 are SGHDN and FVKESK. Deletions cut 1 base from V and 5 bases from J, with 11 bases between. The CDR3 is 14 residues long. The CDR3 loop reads CASSQGEFGETQYF. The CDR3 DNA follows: TGTGCCAGCAGCCAAGGGGAGTTTGGGGAGACCCAGTACTTC.

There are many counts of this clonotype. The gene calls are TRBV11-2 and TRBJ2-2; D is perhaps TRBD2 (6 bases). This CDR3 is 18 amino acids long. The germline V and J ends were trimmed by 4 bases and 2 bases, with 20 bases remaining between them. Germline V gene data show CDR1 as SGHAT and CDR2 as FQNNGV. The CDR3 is CASSSLLGWGTNTGELFF. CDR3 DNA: TGTGCCAGCAGCTCCCTTCTCGGGTGGGGGACTAACACCGGGGAGCTGTTTTTT.

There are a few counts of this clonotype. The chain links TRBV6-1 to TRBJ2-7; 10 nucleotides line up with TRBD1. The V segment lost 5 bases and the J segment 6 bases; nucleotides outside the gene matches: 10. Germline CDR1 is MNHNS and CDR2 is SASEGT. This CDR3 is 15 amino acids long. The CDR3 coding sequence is TGTGCCAGCAGTATAGGGACAGGGGAGGGTTCCGAGCAGTACTTC. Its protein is CASSIGTGEGSEQYF.

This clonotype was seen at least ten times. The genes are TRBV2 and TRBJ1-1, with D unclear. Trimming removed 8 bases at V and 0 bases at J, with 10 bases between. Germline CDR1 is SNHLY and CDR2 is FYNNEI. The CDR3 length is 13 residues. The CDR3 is CASLVKVNTEAFF. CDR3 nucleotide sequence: TGTGCCAGCTTAGTGAAGGTGAACACTGAAGCTTTCTTT.

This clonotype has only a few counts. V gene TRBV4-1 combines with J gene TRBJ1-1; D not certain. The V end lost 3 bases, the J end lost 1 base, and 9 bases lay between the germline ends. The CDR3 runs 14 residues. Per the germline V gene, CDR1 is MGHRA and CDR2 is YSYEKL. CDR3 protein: CASSQLARNTEAFF. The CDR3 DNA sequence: TGCGCCAGCAGCCAGTTAGCGAGGAACACTGAAGCTTTCTTT.

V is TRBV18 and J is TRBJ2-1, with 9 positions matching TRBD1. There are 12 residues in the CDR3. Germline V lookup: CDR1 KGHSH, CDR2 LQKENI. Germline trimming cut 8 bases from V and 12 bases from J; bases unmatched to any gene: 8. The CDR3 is CASASTGGGQFF. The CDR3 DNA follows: TGTGCCAGCGCCTCGACAGGGGGAGGGCAGTTCTTC.

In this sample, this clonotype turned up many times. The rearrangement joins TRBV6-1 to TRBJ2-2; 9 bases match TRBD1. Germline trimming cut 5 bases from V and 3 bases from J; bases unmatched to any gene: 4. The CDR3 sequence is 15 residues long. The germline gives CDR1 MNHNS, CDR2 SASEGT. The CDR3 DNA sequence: TGTGCCAGCAGTCCCCGGGACAGGGACACCGGGGAGCTGTTTTTT. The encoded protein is CASSPRDRDTGELFF.

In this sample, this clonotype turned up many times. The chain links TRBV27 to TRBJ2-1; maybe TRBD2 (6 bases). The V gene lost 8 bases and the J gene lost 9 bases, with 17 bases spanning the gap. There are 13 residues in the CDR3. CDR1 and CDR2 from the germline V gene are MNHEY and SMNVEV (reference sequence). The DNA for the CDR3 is TGTGCCAGCGCGCAACTCGTGGGGGGTGAGCAGTTCTTC. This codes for CASAQLVGGEQFF.

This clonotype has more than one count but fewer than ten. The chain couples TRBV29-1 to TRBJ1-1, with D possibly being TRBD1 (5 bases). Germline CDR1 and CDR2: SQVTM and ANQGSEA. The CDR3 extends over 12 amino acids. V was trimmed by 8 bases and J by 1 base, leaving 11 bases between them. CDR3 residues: CSSRRGNTEAFF. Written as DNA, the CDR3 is TGCAGCAGCCGGAGGGGGAACACTGAAGCTTTCTTT.

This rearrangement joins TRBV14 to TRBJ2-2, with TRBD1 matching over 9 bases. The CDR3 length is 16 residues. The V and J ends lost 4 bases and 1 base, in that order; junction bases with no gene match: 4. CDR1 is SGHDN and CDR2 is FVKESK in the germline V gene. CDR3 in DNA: TGTGCCAGCAGCCCCGACAGGGGGAAGAACACCGGGGAGCTGTTTTTT. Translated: CASSPDRGKNTGELFF. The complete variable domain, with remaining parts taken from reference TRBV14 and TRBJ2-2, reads EAGVTQFPSHSVIEKGQTVTLRCDPISGHDNLYWYRRVMGKEIKFLLHFVKESKQDESGMPNNRFLAERTGGTYSTLKVQPAELEDSGVYFCASSPDRGKNTGELFFGEGSRLTVL.

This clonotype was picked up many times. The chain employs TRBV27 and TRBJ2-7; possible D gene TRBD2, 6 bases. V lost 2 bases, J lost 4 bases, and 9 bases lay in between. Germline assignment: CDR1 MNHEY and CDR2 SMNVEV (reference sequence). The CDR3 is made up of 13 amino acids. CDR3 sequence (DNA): TGTGCCAGCAGTTTAATAGCGGAGTACGAGCAGTACTTC. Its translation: CASSLIAEYEQYF.

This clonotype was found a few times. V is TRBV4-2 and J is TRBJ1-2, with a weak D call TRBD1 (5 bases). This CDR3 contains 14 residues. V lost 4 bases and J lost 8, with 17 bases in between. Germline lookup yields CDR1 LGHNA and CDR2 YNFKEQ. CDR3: CASSPGGGQRGYTF. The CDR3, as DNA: TGTGCCAGCAGCCCCGGGGGAGGGCAAAGAGGCTACACCTTC.